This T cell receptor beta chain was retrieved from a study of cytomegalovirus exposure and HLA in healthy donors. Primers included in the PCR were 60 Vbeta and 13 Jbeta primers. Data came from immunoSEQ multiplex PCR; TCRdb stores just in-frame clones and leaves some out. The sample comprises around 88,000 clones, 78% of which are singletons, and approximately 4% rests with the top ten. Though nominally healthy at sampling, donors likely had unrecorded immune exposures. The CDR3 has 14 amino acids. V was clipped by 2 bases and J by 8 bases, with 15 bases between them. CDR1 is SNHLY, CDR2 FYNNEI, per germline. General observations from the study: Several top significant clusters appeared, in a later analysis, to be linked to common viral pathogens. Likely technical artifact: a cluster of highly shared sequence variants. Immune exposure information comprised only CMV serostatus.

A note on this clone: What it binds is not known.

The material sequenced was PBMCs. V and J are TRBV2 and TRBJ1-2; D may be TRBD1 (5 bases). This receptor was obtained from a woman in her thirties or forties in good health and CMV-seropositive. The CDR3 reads CASSETTANGGYTF. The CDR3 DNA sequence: TGTGCCAGCAGTGAAACGACAGCCAACGGGGGCTACACCTTC.